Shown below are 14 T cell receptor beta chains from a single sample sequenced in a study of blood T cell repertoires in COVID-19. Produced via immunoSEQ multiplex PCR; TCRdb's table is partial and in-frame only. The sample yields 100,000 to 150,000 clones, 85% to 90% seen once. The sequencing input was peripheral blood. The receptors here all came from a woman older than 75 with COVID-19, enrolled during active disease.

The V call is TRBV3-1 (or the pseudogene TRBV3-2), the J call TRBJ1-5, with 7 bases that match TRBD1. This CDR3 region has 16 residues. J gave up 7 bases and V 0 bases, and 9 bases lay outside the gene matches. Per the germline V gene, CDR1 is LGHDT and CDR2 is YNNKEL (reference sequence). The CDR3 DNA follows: TGTGCCAGCAGCCAAGATTTCGACAGGGCAAGGCAGCCCCAGCATTTT. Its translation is CASSQDFDRARQPQHF.

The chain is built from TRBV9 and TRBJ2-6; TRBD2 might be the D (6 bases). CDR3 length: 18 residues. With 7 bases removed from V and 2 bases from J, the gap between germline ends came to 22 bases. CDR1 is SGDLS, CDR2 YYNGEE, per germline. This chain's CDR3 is CASGESSELLTGANVLTF. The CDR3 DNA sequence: TGTGCCAGCGGTGAATCTAGCGAGCTACTCACTGGGGCCAACGTCCTGACTTTC.

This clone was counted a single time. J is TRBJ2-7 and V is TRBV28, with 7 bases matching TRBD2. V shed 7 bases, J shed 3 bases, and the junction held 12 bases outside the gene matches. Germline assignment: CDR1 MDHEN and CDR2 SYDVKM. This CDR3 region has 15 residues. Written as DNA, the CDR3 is TGTGCCAGCACCCCCGCCTCGACTAGCAGCTACGAGCAGTACTTC. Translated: CASTPASTSSYEQYF.

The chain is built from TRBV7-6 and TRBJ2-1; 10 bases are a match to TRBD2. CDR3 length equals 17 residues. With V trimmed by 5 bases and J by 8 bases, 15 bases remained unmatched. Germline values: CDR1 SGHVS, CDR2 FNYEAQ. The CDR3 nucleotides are TGTGCCAGCAGCGCCGTCCCCAGCGGGAGGGCCAGGGATGAGCAGTTCTTC. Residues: CASSAVPSGRARDEQFF.

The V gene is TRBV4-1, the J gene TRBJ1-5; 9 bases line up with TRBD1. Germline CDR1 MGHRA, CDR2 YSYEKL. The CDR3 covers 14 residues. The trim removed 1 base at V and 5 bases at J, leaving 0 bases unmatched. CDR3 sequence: CASSQGDRDQPQHF. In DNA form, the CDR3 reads TGCGCCAGCAGCCAAGGGGACAGGGATCAGCCCCAGCATTTT.

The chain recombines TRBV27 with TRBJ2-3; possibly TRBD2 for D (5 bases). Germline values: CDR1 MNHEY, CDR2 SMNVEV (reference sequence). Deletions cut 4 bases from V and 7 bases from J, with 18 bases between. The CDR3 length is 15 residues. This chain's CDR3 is CASSSPGKRWHTQYF. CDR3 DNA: TGTGCCAGCAGTTCGCCCGGGAAAAGGTGGCATACGCAGTATTTT.

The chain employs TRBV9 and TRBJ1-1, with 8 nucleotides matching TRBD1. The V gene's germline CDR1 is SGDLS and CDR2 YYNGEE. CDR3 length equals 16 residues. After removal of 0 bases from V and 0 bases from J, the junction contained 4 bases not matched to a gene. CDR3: CASSVGQGSLNTEAFF. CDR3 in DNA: TGTGCCAGCAGCGTAGGACAGGGGTCTTTGAACACTGAAGCTTTCTTT.

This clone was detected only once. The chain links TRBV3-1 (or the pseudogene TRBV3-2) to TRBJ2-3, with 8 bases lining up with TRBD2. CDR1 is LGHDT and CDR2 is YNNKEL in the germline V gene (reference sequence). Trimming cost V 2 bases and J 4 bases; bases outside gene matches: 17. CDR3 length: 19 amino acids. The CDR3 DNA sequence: TGTGCCAGCAGCCAAAGCGGGGGAAATTCCGGGAGGGCTTCAGATACGCAGTATTTT. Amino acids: CASSQSGGNSGRASDTQYF.

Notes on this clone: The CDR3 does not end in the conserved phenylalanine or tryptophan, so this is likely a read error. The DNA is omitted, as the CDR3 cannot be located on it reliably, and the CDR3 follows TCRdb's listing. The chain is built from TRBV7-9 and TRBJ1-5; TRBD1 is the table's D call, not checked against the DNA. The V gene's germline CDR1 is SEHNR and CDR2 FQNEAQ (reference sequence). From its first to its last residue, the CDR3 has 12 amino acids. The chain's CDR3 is CASSDRDRDFLV.

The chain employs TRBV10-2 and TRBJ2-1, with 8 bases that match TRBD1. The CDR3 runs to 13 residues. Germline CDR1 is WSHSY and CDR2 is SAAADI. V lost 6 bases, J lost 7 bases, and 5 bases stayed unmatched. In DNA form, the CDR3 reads TGCGCCAGCAGCCCGGACAGGGTGAATGAGCAGTTCTTC. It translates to CASSPDRVNEQFF.

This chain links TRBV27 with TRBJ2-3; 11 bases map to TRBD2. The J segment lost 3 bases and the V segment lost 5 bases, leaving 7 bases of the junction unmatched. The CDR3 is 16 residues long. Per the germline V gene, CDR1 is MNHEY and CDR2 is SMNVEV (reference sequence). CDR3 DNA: TGTGCCAGCAGTCGAAAACTAGCGGGAGTGACAGATACGCAGTATTTT. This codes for CASSRKLAGVTDTQYF.

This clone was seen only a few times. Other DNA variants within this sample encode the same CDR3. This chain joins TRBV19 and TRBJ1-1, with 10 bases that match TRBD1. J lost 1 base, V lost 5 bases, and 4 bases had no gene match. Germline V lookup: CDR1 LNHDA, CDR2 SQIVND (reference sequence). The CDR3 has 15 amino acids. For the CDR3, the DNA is TGTGCCAGTAGTCCGAGGGACAGGGGGAACACTGAAGCTTTCTTT. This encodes CASSPRDRGNTEAFF. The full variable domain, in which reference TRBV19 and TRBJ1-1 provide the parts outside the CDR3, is DGGITQSPKYLFRKEGQNVTLSCEQNLNHDAMYWYRQDPGQGLRLIYYSQIVNDFQKGDIAEGYSVSREKKESFPLTVTSAQKNPTAFYLCASSPRDRGNTEAFFGQGTRLTVV.

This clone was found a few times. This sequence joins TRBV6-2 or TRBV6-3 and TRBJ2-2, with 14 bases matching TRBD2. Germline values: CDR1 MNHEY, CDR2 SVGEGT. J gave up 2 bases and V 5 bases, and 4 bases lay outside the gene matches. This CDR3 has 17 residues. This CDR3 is CASSPGTSGRNTGELFF. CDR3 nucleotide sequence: TGTGCCAGCAGTCCCGGGACTAGCGGGAGAAACACCGGGGAGCTGTTTTTT.

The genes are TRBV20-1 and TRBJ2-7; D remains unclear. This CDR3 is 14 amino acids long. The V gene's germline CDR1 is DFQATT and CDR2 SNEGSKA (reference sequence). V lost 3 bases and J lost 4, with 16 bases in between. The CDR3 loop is CSASRFTGFYEQYF. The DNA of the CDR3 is TGCAGTGCTAGTCGGTTTACCGGTTTTTACGAGCAGTACTTC.